These 4 T cell receptor beta chains originate from one sample sequenced in a study of cytomegalovirus exposure and HLA in healthy donors. TCRdb's table, derived via immunoSEQ multiplex PCR, lists solely in-frame clones and lacks some. Among more than 45,000 clones listed, roughly 94% were seen once. The sequencing sample was made of PBMCs. These TCRs come from a man aged 18 to 30 in good health and CMV-seronegative.

This clone was detected once. This sequence joins TRBV19 and TRBJ1-2; D possibly corresponds to TRBD1 (5 bases). CDR1 LNHDA and CDR2 SQIVND come from the germline V gene (reference sequence). Trimming removed 6 bases from V and 6 bases from J, with 14 bases in between. CDR3 length: 13 residues. The CDR3 nucleotides are TGTGCCAGTAGCCGGGGGGGGTCGGATGGCTACACCTTC. Amino acids: CASSRGGSDGYTF.

The gene calls are TRBV19 and TRBJ2-5, with D maybe TRBD1 (5 bases). The CDR3 spans 14 residues. V dropped 7 bases and J dropped 2 bases, with 14 bases sitting between them. CDR1 is LNHDA, CDR2 SQIVND, per germline (reference sequence). CDR3 DNA: TGTGCCAGTACCCCCAGTGGGGCTCAAGAGACCCAGTACTTC. Its protein is CASTPSGAQETQYF.

V is TRBV28 and J is TRBJ2-4, with a tentative D call TRBD2 (6 bases). The CDR3 length is 14 residues. V was clipped by 8 bases and J by 5 bases, with 16 bases between them. Germline loops: CDR1 MDHEN, CDR2 SYDVKM. CDR3 region: CASGGLLGENIQYF. The DNA of the CDR3 is TGTGCCAGCGGTGGACTACTAGGGGAAAACATTCAGTACTTC.

The rearrangement joins TRBV19 to TRBJ2-2; weak D call: TRBD2 (6 bases). V lost 5 bases and J lost 7, with 14 bases in between. The CDR3 length is 14 residues. Germline lookup yields CDR1 LNHDA and CDR2 SQIVND (reference sequence). The CDR3 sequence: CASSSGSRVGELFF. The CDR3 DNA sequence: TGTGCCAGTAGTTCCGGGAGCCGGGTCGGGGAGCTGTTTTTT.